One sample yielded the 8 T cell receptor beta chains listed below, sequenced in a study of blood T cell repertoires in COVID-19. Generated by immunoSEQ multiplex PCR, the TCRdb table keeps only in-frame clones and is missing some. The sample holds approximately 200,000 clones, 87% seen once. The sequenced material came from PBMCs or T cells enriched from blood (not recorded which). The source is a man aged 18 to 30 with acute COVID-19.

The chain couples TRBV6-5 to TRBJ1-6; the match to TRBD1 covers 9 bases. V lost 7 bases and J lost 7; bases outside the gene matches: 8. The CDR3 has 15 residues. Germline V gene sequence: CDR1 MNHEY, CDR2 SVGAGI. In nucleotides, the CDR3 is TGTGCCAGCAAGGTACCGGGACAGGGCAATTCACCCCTCCACTTT. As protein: CASKVPGQGNSPLHF.

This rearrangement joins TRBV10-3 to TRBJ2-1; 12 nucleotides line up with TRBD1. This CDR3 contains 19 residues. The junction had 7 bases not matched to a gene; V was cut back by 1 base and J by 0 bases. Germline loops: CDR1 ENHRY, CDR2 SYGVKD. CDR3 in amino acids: CAISEWGQGAKGSYNEQFF. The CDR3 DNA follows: TGTGCCATCAGTGAGTGGGGACAGGGGGCTAAGGGCTCCTACAATGAGCAGTTCTTC.

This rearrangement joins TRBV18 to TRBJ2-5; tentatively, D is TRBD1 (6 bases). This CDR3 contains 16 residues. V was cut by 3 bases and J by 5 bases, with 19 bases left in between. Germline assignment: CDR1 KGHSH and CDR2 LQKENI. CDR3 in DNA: TGTGCCAGCTCACCCAAAACAGGGATCAGGCGGGAGACCCAGTACTTC. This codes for CASSPKTGIRRETQYF.

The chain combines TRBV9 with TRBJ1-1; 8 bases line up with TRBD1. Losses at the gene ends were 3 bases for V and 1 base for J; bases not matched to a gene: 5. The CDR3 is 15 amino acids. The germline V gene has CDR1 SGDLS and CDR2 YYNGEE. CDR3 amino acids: CASSETRGRNTEAFF. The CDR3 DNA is TGTGCCAGCAGCGAGACCAGGGGGCGGAACACTGAAGCTTTCTTT.

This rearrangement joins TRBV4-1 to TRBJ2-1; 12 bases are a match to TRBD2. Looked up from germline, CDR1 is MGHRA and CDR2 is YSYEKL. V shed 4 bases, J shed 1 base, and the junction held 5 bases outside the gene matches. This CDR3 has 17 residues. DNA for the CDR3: TGCGCCAGCAGCCCCGGACTAGCGGGACCGTCCTACAATGAGCAGTTCTTC. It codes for CASSPGLAGPSYNEQFF.

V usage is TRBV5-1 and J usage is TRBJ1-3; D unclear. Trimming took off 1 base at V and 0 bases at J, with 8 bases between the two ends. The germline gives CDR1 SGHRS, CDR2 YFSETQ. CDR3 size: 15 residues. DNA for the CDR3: TGCGCCAGCAGCTTGTACGGTATCTCTGGAAACACCATATATTTT. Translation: CASSLYGISGNTIYF. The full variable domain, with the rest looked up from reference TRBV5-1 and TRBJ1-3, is KAGVTQTPRYLIKTRGQQVTLSCSPISGHRSVSWYQQTPGQGLQFLFEYFSETQRNKGNFPGRFSGRQFSNSRSEMNVSTLELGDSALYLCASSLYGISGNTIYFGEGSWLTVV.

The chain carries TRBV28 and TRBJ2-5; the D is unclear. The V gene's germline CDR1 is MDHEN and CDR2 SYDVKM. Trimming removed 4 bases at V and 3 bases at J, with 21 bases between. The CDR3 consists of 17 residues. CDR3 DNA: TGTGCCAGCAGTTCACCGATGAGCTCAAAATTCAAAGAGACCCAGTACTTC. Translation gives CASSSPMSSKFKETQYF.

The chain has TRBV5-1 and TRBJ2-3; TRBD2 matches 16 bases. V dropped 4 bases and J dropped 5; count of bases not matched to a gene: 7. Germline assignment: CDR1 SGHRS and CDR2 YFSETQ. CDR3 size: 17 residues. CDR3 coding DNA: TGCGCCAGCAGCCTGGGACTAGCGGGAGGGCATGGAGATACGCAGTATTTT. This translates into CASSLGLAGGHGDTQYF. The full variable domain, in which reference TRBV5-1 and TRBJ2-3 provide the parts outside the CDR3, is KAGVTQTPRYLIKTRGQQVTLSCSPISGHRSVSWYQQTPGQGLQFLFEYFSETQRNKGNFPGRFSGRQFSNSRSEMNVSTLELGDSALYLCASSLGLAGGHGDTQYFGPGTRLTVL.